Listed here are 13 T cell receptor beta chains from one sample, sequenced in a study of T cells in Graves' hyperthyroidism and ophthalmopathy (dated by TCRdb to the late 2010s). Receptors were amplified or captured by multiplex PCR. Sequencing was performed on an Illumina HiSeq 2000. Amplification of TCR beta CDR3 regions was carried out from RNA transcripts. A first-round RT-PCR of the TCR CDR3 used the HTBI primer set with the Qiagen OneStep RT-PCR kit. TCRdb trimmed the raw reads at Q25, called clones with MiXCR and kept productive beta chains. Rows merge per CDR3 protein into single entries with the most common DNA and genes. The table for this sample lists about 400,000 distinct CDR3 sequences; about 16% of them were counted only once. The ten most abundant clones make up approximately 29% of the sample. The sequencing sample was made of blood. These receptors all come from a woman aged 25 to 39 with Graves' hyperthyroidism.

As for this clonotype: Because it lacks the conserved phenylalanine or tryptophan at the end, this CDR3 is likely a read error. The rearrangement joins TRBV19 to TRBJ1-1; 8 bases are a match to TRBD1. V lost 7 bases, J lost 0 bases, and 10 bases stayed unmatched. Germline assignment: CDR1 LNHDA and CDR2 SQIVND (reference sequence). The CDR3 length is 16 residues. CDR3 protein: CASTRWTGTLNTEAFL. CDR3 DNA: TGTGCCAGTACCCGGTGGACAGGGACCTTGAACACTGAAGCTTTCCTT.

The chain joins TRBV5-6 to TRBJ1-2, with TRBD1 identical over 12 bases. Germline-derived CDR1 and CDR2 are SGHDT and YYEEEE. This CDR3 contains 16 residues. J lost 4 bases, V lost 4 bases, and 8 bases had no gene match. Here the CDR3 reads CASSPGGGQGAYGYTF. The DNA for the CDR3 is TGTGCCAGCAGCCCGGGTGGGGGACAGGGGGCCTATGGCTACACCTTC.

In its sample, this clonotype was seen many times. This chain joins TRBV28 and TRBJ2-3; D possibly matches TRBD1 or TRBD2 (5 bases each). The CDR3 runs to 15 residues. CDR1 is MDHEN, CDR2 SYDVKM, per germline. The V and J ends lost 4 bases and 4 bases respectively, with 15 bases between them. CDR3 sequence: CASSSLRGVADTQYF. The CDR3 DNA reads as TGTGCCAGCAGTTCCCTTAGGGGAGTGGCAGATACGCAGTATTTT.

This clonotype was seen more than once but under ten times. This chain uses TRBV7-6 with TRBJ2-7; D is possibly TRBD1 or TRBD2 (5 bases each). Trimming took 5 bases from V and 6 from J, leaving 20 bases between them. The CDR3 spans 15 residues. Germline V CDR1 and CDR2: SGHVS, FNYEAQ. Here the CDR3 reads CASSLTDNWAGEQYF. The DNA for the CDR3 is TGTGCCAGCAGCCTGACAGATAACTGGGCGGGCGAGCAGTACTTC.

This clonotype was seen many times. The V and J genes are TRBV3-1 and TRBJ2-7, with D unclear. Germline-derived CDR1 and CDR2 are LGHDT and YNNKEL (reference sequence). Trimming removed 2 bases from V and 1 base from J, with 12 bases in between. The CDR3 is 15 residues long. CDR3 nucleotides: TGTGCCAGCAGCCAATATGGCGACGCATCCTACGAGCAGTACTTC. Translating gives CASSQYGDASYEQYF.

This clonotype was picked up many times. This sequence joins TRBV9 and TRBJ2-7; TRBD1 might be the D (5 bases). CDR3 size: 14 residues. Trimming shortened V by 0 bases and J by 0 bases, and 7 bases separated the two germline ends. Germline V gene lookup returns CDR1 SGDLS and CDR2 YYNGEE. This chain's CDR3 is CASSVGTNSYEQYF. The CDR3 DNA reads as TGTGCCAGCAGCGTAGGGACAAACTCCTACGAGCAGTACTTC.

Concerning this clonotype: Germline and junction disagree at one end, which may indicate a read error. The chain recombines TRBV5-4 with TRBJ2-3; D unclear. CDR1 is SGHNT, CDR2 YYREEE, per germline (reference sequence). The CDR3 has 13 amino acids. CDR3 in amino acids: CAGSFRSTDTQYF. The DNA of the CDR3 is TGTGCCGGCAGCTTTAGATCGACAGATACGCAGTATTTT.

There are a few counts of this clonotype. The V and J genes are TRBV29-1 and TRBJ2-2, with D possibly being TRBD2 (6 bases). This CDR3 contains 13 residues. Germline V gene sequence: CDR1 SQVTM, CDR2 ANQGSEA. Trimming removed 5 bases at V and 4 bases at J, with 11 bases between. CDR3 amino acids: CSVSRGSTGELFF. Here the CDR3 DNA reads TGCAGCGTTTCCCGGGGGAGCACCGGGGAGCTGTTTTTT.

At least ten counts were recorded for this clonotype. The CDR3 loop reads CASSLSLGGTSTDTQYF. Written as DNA, the CDR3 is TGTGCCAGCAGCTTATCCCTTGGCGGGACCAGCACAGATACGCAGTATTTT. V gene TRBV11-2 combines with J gene TRBJ2-3; D is possibly TRBD2 (6 bases). The CDR3 contains 17 residues. V lost 2 bases and J 0 bases, leaving 15 bases between the germline ends. From germline, CDR1 is SGHAT and CDR2 FQNNGV.

The V call is TRBV5-5, the J call TRBJ2-7; D unresolved. Germline CDR1 reads SGHKS; CDR2 reads YYEKEE (reference sequence). The V end lost 3 bases, the J end lost 4 bases, and 17 bases lay between the germline ends. The CDR3 is 15 residues long. As DNA, the CDR3 is TGTGCCAGCAGCTGGCTCGGATTCCCGGCTTACGAGCAGTACTTC. Residues: CASSWLGFPAYEQYF.

This clonotype was recorded many times. J is TRBJ1-5 and V is TRBV28; no firm D call. From germline, CDR1 is MDHEN and CDR2 SYDVKM. V shed 6 bases and J shed 7 bases, with 19 bases lying between them. CDR3 length: 15 residues. CDR3 in DNA: TGTGCCAGCAGCCCCTTGACCAGCGCGGGGCAGCCCCAGCATTTT. Translating gives CASSPLTSAGQPQHF.

This clonotype was observed a handful of times. The CDR3 coding sequence is TGTGCCAGCAGCCCATCGACTCCCCTCCAAGAGACCCAGTACTTC. Amino acid sequence: CASSPSTPLQETQYF. V usage is TRBV4-2 and J usage is TRBJ2-5, with D unclear. CDR3 length: 15 residues. Trimming cost V 4 bases and J 1 base, with 13 bases left between them. From germline, CDR1 is LGHNA and CDR2 YNFKEQ.

This clonotype was counted between two and nine times. The V and J genes are TRBV10-3 and TRBJ2-2; 7 bases map to TRBD2. Trimming cost V 6 bases and J 2 bases; bases outside gene matches: 6. The CDR3 runs to 15 residues. Per the germline V gene, CDR1 is ENHRY and CDR2 is SYGVKD. The CDR3 DNA sequence: TGTGCCATCAGACCGGGACTAACTAACACCGGGGAGCTGTTTTTT. This translates into CAIRPGLTNTGELFF.